This T cell receptor (beta chain) was recorded in a study of Ad26.COV2.S vaccination and SARS-CoV-2 variants. Comment on this clone: The target antigen is unknown.

Treatment denoted: some 20 received Ad26.COV2.S at low or high dose, single or two shots; roughly 5 received placebo; per-sample allocation not given. At day 63 after the first vaccine or placebo injection, samples were drawn. It was an adult aged 18-55 years in Boston who was the donor. Study-wide findings and caveats: Vaccinated individuals (as opposed to placebo recipients) had higher spike-specific TCR breadth.

The CDR3 contains 15 residues. V lost 3 bases and J lost 8; bases outside the gene matches: 10. The germline CDR1 and CDR2 sequences are MNHGY and SVAAGI. Sequencing used immunoSEQ multiplex PCR; TCRdb keeps in-frame clones, though not all of them. The table includes about 350,000 clones, around 89% detected once. V is TRBV6-9 and J is TRBJ1-5; 7 bases fit TRBD1. This clonotype was sampled from a person aged 18-65 years who received the Ad26.COV2.S COVID-19 vaccine or a placebo. Here the sequenced sample was peripheral blood, taken in a trial of Ad26.COV2.S vaccine versus placebo. DNA for the CDR3: TGTGCCAGCAGTTACCGGACAGGCCACCAAAAGCCCCAGCATTTT. It translates to CASSYRTGHQKPQHF.